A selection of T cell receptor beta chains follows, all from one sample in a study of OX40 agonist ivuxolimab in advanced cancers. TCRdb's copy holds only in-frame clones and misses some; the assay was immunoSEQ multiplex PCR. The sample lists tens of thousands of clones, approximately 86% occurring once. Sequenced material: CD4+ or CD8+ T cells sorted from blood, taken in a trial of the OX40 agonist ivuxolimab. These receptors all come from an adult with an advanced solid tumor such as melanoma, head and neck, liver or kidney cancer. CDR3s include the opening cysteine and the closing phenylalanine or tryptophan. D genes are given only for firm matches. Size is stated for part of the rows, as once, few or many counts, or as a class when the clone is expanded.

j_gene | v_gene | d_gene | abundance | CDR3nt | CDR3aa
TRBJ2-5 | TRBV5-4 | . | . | TGTGCCAGCAGCTTGGACAACCAAGAGACCCAGTACTTC | CASSLDNQETQYF
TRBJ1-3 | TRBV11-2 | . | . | TGTGCCAGCAGATCGGGAAACACCATATATTTT | CASRSGNTIYF
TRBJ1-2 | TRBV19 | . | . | TGTGCCAGTAGTAGTCCAGGGGACGACTATGGCTACACCTTC | CASSSPGDDYGYTF
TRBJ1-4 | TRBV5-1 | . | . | TGCGCCAGCAGCCAGAATAGCCAATCCCAAAAACTGTTTTTT | CASSQNSQSQKLFF
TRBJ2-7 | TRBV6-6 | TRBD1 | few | TGTGCCAGCAGTTCATCCTGGACAGGGACTTACGAGCAGTACTTC | CASSSSWTGTYEQYF
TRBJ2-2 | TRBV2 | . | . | TGTGCCAGCAAGGGGCCGAACACCGGGGAGCTGTTTTTT | CASKGPNTGELFF
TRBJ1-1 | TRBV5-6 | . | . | TGTGCCAGCAGCTTATTACAGGTACGAAACACTGAAGCTTTCTTT | CASSLLQVRNTEAFF
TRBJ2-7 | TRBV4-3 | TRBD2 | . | TGCGCCAGCAGCCAAGATCCCGTTTCCAGCGGGAGGCCCGACGAGCAGTACTTC | CASSQDPVSSGRPDEQYF
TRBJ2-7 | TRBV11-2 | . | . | TGTGCCAGCAGCTTAATGCCCGCGACCTACGAGCAGTACTTC | CASSLMPATYEQYF
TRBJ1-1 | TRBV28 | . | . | TGTGCCAGCAGTTTAGCAGGGACGTTGAACACTGAAGCTTTCTTT | CASSLAGTLNTEAFF
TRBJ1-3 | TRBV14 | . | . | TGTGCCAGCAGCCTACAAAGCTCTGGAAACACCATATATTTT | CASSLQSSGNTIYF
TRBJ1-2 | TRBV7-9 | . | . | TGTGCCAGCAGCCATTCGGATGGCTACACCTTC | CASSHSDGYTF
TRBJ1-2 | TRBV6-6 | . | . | TGTGCCAGCTCGGACGGAAACTATGGCTACACCTTC | CASSDGNYGYTF
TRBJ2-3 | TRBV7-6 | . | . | TGTGCCAGCAGTCCTAAGCTAATGGATACGCAGTATTTT | CASSPKLMDTQYF
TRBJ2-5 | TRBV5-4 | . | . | TGTGCCAGCAGCTTCGGCAGCCAAGAGACCCAGTACTTC | CASSFGSQETQYF
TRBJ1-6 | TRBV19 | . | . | TGTGCCAGTAGTATAGATTTTAGCGCCTCGGCAAAATCACCCCTCCACTTT | CASSIDFSASAKSPLHF
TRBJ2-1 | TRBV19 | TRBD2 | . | TGTGCCAGTAGTATATCGCGGGAGGGCCCTAGTAATGAGCAGTTCTTC | CASSISREGPSNEQFF
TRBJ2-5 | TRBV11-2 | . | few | TGTGCCAGCAGCTCGAGCAAGGGGATTGAGACCCAGTACTTC | CASSSSKGIETQYF
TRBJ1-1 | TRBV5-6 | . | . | TGTGCCAGCAGCCGAGGCTTGAACACTGAAGCTTTCTTT | CASSRGLNTEAFF
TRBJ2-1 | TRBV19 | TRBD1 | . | TGTGCCAGTAGTGCCGACAGGGATAGTGAGCAGTTCTTC | CASSADRDSEQFF
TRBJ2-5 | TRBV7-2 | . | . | TGTGCCAGCAGCTTGCCCCTTGAGACCCAGTACTTC | CASSLPLETQYF
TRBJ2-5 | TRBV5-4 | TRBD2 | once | TGTGCCAGCAGCCGGACTAGCGGGTGGCAAGAGACCCAGTACTTC | CASSRTSGWQETQYF
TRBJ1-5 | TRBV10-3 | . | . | TGTGCCATCAGTGAGGGGGTTTATAGCAATCAGCCCCAGCATTTT | CAISEGVYSNQPQHF
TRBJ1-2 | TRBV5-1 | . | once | TGCGCCAGCAGCTTGGATGCAGGGGTCTATGGCTACACCTTC | CASSLDAGVYGYTF
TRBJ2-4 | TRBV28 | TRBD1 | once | TGTGCCAGCCTTGGACAGGATAGCGCCAAAAACATTCAGTACTTC | CASLGQDSAKNIQYF
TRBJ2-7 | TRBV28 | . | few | TGTGCCAGCAGTCGTTACGGGTCCTCCTACGAGCAGTACTTC | CASSRYGSSYEQYF
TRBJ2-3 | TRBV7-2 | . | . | TGTGCCAGCAGCTTATCTAGGAGCACAGATACGCAGTATTTT | CASSLSRSTDTQYF
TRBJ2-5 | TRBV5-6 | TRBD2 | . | TGTGCCAGCAGCTTGCCTGGGACGGGGGGAGAGACCCAGTACTTC | CASSLPGTGGETQYF
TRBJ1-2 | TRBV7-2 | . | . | TGTGCCAGCAGCTTAGCCACAGCAATTGGCTACACCTTC | CASSLATAIGYTF
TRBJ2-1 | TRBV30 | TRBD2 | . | TGTGCCTGGGTCCCCGGGACTATACTCAATGAGCAGTTCTTC | CAWVPGTILNEQFF
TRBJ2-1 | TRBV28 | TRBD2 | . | TGTGCCAGCGGGGAGCGGGAGCGTTTGTTCTTC | CASGERERLFF
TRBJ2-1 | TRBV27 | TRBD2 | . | TGTGCCAGCAGTTTGGGGGGGAAGTGGAAGGAGCAGTTCTTC | CASSLGGKWKEQFF
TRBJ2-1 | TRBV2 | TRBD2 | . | TGTGCCAGCAGTGAAGGGGCTTCAAGCGGGAGGGTTTGGGAGCAGTTCTTC | CASSEGASSGRVWEQFF
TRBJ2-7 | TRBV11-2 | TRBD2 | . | TGTGCCAGCACCCTAGCGGGAATCAACTACGAGCAGTACTTC | CASTLAGINYEQYF
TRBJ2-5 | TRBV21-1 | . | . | TGTGCCAGCACTAAGTCCGATTTTAGAAGGGTAACTAAAGAGACCCAGTACTTC | CASTKSDFRRVTKETQYF
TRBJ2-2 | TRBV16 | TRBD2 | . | TGTGCCAGCAGCCAAGGCCTAGCGGGCGGCGGGGAGCTGTTTTTT | CASSQGLAGGGELFF
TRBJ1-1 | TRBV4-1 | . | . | TGCGCCAGCAGCCAATGGGGCAGGAGGAACACTGAAGCTTTCTTT | CASSQWGRRNTEAFF
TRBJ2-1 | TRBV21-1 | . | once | TGTGCCAGCAGCAAATTTGCGGGAGAAGAATCCTACAATGAGCAGTTCTTC | CASSKFAGEESYNEQFF
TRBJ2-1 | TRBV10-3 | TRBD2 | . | TGTGCCATCAGAGAGACTGCACTAGCGGGAGGGGACAATGAGCAGTTCTTC | CAIRETALAGGDNEQFF
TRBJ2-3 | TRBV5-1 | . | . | TGCGCCAGCAGTGGCGCTACTAGCACAGATACGCAGTATTTT | CASSGATSTDTQYF
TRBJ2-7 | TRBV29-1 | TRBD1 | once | TGCAGCGCGCATGCCGGGACAGGGGGCTACGAGCAGTACTTC | CSAHAGTGGYEQYF
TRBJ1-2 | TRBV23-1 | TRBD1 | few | TGCGCCAGCAGTCATAACGACAGGGGGCAGCGCTACACCTTC | CASSHNDRGQRYTF
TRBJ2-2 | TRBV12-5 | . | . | TGTGCTAGTGGTTCTGTAGAGGGCGGGGAGCTGTTTTTT | CASGSVEGGELFF
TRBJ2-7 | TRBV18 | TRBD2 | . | TGTGCCAGCTCACCCCAACTAGCGGGAGGCGGCTACGAGCAGTACTTC | CASSPQLAGGGYEQYF
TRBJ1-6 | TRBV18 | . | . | TGTGCCAGCTCACGGAAGAGGGCGAGCTCCTATAATTCACCCCTCCACTTT | CASSRKRASSYNSPLHF
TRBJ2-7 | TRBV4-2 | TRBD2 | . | TGTGCCAGCAGCCATGGGCGGCTAGCGGGAGGGGGGGGCTCCTACGAGCAGTACTTC | CASSHGRLAGGGGSYEQYF